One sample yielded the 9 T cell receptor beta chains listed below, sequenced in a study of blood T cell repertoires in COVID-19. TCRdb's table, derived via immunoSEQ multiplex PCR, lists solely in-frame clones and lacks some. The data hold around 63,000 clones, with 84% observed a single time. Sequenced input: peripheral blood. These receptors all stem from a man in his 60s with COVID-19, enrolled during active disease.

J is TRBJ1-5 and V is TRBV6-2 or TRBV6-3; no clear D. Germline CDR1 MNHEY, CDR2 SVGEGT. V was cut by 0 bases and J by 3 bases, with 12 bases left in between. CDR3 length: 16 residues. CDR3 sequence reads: CASSYSISRSNQPQHF. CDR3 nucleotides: TGTGCCAGCAGTTACTCGATATCGAGATCCAATCAGCCCCAGCATTTT.

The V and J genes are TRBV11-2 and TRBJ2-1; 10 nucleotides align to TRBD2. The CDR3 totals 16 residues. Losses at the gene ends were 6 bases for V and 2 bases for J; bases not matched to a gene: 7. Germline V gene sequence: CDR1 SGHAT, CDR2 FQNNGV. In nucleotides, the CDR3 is TGTGCCAGCAGGACCCTAGCGGGGGTTCCCTACAATGAGCAGTTCTTC. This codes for CASRTLAGVPYNEQFF.

CDR3 region: CAWTPGINSPLHF. CDR3 in DNA: TGTGCCTGGACCCCAGGGATTAATTCACCCCTCCACTTT. J is TRBJ1-6 and V is TRBV30; TRBD1 might be the D (5 bases). Germline CDR1 is GTSNPN and CDR2 is SVGIG (reference sequence). The CDR3 runs to 13 residues. Deletions cut 4 bases from V and 6 bases from J, with 10 bases between.

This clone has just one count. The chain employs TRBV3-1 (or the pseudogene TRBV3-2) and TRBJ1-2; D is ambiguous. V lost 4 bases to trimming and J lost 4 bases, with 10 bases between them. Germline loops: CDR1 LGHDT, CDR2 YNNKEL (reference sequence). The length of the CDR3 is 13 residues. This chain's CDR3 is CASSPMVRYGYTF. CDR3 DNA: TGTGCCAGCAGCCCTATGGTGCGCTATGGCTACACCTTC.

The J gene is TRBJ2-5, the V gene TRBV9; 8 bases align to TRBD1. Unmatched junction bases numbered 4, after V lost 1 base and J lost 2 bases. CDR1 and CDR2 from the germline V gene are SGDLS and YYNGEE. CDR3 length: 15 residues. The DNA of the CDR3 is TGTGCCAGCAGCGTAAGGACAGGGAGGCAAGAGACCCAGTACTTC. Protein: CASSVRTGRQETQYF.

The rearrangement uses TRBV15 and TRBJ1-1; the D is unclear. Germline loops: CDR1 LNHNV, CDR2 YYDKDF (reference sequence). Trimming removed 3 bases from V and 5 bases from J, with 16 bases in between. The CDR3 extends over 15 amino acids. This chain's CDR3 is CATSRRAGSSTEAFF. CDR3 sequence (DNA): TGTGCCACCAGCAGGAGGGCGGGGAGCAGTACTGAAGCTTTCTTT.

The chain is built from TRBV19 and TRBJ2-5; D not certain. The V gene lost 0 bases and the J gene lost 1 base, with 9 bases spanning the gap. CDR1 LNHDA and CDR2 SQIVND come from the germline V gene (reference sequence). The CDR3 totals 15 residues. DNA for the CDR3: TGTGCCAGTAGTATAGATGGCACCTCCCAAGAGACCCAGTACTTC. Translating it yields CASSIDGTSQETQYF.

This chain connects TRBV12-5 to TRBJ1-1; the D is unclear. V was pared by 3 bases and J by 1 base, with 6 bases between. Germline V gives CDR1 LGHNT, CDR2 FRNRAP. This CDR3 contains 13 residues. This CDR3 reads CASGFRENTEAFF. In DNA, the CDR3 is TGTGCTAGTGGTTTCCGGGAGAACACTGAAGCTTTCTTT. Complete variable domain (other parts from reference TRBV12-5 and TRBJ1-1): DARVTQTPRHKVTEMGQEVTMRCQPILGHNTVFWYRQTMMQGLELLAYFRNRAPLDDSGMPKDRFSAEMPDATLATLKIQPSEPRDSAVYFCASGFRENTEAFFGQGTRLTVV.

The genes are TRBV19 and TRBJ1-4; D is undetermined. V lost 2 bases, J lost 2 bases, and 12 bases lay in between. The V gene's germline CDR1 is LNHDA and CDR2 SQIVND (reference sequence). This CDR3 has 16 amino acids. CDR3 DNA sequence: TGTGCCAGTAGTATATTTGAGGGAGGCACTAATGAAAAACTGTTTTTT. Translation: CASSIFEGGTNEKLFF. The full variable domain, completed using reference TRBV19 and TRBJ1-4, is DGGITQSPKYLFRKEGQNVTLSCEQNLNHDAMYWYRQDPGQGLRLIYYSQIVNDFQKGDIAEGYSVSREKKESFPLTVTSAQKNPTAFYLCASSIFEGGTNEKLFFGSGTQLSVL.